These 23 T cell receptor beta chains were all obtained from the same sample, sequenced in a study of neurological immune-mediated disorders. TCRdb called the 5' RACE reads again in MiXCR, with one record for every CDR3 protein. The table has around 64,000 distinct CDR3 sequences, 2.5% to 4% seen once. The sequencing sample was made of PBMCs. These receptor sequences come from a woman aged 45-60 years with multiple sclerosis.

This clonotype has a count of ten or more. CDR3 sequence (DNA): TGCAGTGCGAGGTCAGGGCCACGGCCTGGCTACACCTTC. Translated: CSARSGPRPGYTF. The chain joins TRBV20-1 to TRBJ1-2; D is possibly TRBD1 (5 bases). The CDR3 runs 13 residues. Germline values: CDR1 DFQATT, CDR2 SNEGSKA (reference sequence). Trimming cost V 6 bases and J 7 bases, with 18 bases left between them.

This clonotype has only a few counts. The CDR3 reads CASSYSGASRDQPQHF. CDR3 bases: TGTGCCAGCAGTTACTCCGGGGCGAGTCGCGATCAGCCCCAGCATTTT. The V gene is TRBV6-5, the J gene TRBJ1-5; tentatively, D is TRBD1 (5 bases). The CDR3 loop spans 16 amino acids. V was cut by 0 bases and J by 5 bases, with 14 bases left in between. The germline gives CDR1 MNHEY, CDR2 SVGAGI.

This clonotype was seen many times. The V and J genes are TRBV14 and TRBJ2-3; no definite D call. Germline V gene lookup returns CDR1 SGHDN and CDR2 FVKESK. This CDR3 comprises 15 residues. Trimming cost V 4 bases and J 0 bases, with 11 bases left between them. CDR3 loop: CASSPVVGSTDTQYF. In DNA, the CDR3 is TGTGCCAGCAGCCCAGTAGTTGGCAGCACAGATACGCAGTATTTT.

This clonotype has a count of ten or more. One end of the junction varies from germline; a read error may be responsible. The chain is built from TRBV5-1 and TRBJ1-1; D gene uncertain. This CDR3 has 14 residues. Germline CDR1 is SGHRS and CDR2 is YFSETQ. This CDR3 is CASSLAGGNPEAFF. CDR3 nucleotides: TGCGCCAGCAGCTTGGCCGGAGGGAACCCTGAAGCTTTCTTT.

This clonotype was recorded many times. The chain employs TRBV3-1 and TRBJ2-3; the match to TRBD1 covers 8 bases. V lost 2 bases, J lost 5 bases, and 3 bases stayed unmatched. The CDR3 totals 14 residues. In germline, CDR1 is LGHDT, CDR2 YNNKEL (reference sequence). The CDR3 here is CASSQSQGEDTQYF. CDR3 in DNA: TGTGCCAGCAGCCAATCACAGGGGGAAGATACGCAGTATTTT.

Ten or more counts support this clonotype. The V call is TRBV29-1, the J call TRBJ2-1; a weak D match, TRBD2 (5 bases). Per germline, CDR1 SQVTM and CDR2 ANQGSEA. The CDR3 is made up of 12 amino acids. Trimming pared 3 bases from V and 7 bases from J, leaving 10 bases between. The CDR3 nucleotides are TGCAGCGTTGACCATAGAGGGAATGAGCAGTTCTTC. It encodes CSVDHRGNEQFF.

This clonotype was detected many times. In DNA form, the CDR3 reads TGCGCCAGCAGCTTGGGGACAAACCGGGAGTACGAGCAGTACGTC. This gives the protein CASSLGTNREYEQYV. The chain uses TRBV5-1 and TRBJ2-7; possible D gene TRBD2, 6 bases. Germline loops: CDR1 SGHRS, CDR2 YFSETQ. The CDR3 loop spans 15 amino acids. Between the trimmed V and J ends, which lost 0 bases and 4 bases, there was a span of 14 bases.

In this sample, this clonotype turned up many times. The V and J genes are TRBV29-1 and TRBJ2-1; 7 nucleotides match TRBD2. V lost 7 bases and J lost 4; bases outside the gene matches: 10. Germline V gene lookup returns CDR1 SQVTM and CDR2 ANQGSEA. The CDR3 is made up of 14 amino acids. CDR3 bases: TGCAGCGGGAAGGGAACTAGCGTTTACAATGAGCAGTTCTTC. Protein: CSGKGTSVYNEQFF.

This clonotype showed up many times. This sequence joins TRBV5-5 and TRBJ1-2, with 9 bases fitting TRBD1. J gave up 4 bases and V 6 bases, and 13 bases lay outside the gene matches. The germline gives CDR1 SGHKS, CDR2 YYEKEE (reference sequence). The CDR3 is 16 amino acids. CDR3 loop: CASTLIPGQGRYGYTF. For the CDR3, the DNA is TGTGCCAGCACCCTCATCCCGGGACAGGGACGCTATGGCTACACCTTC.

This clonotype occurred many times. The chain has TRBV7-6 and TRBJ2-5, with D possibly being TRBD1 (6 bases). V shed 0 bases and J shed 7 bases, with 18 bases lying between them. The germline V gene has CDR1 SGHVS and CDR2 FNYEAQ. The CDR3 consists of 16 residues. This chain's CDR3 is CASSLAGQFRGGTQYF. CDR3 in DNA: TGTGCCAGCAGCTTAGCGGGACAATTTCGAGGGGGGACCCAGTACTTC.

This clonotype was recorded many times. The chain uses TRBV9 and TRBJ2-7; either TRBD1 or TRBD2 may supply D (6 bases each). V was clipped by 0 bases and J by 2 bases, with 12 bases between them. The CDR3 extends over 15 amino acids. Germline V gene lookup returns CDR1 SGDLS and CDR2 YYNGEE. This CDR3 is CASSVGLGGTYEQYF. In DNA, the CDR3 is TGTGCCAGCAGCGTAGGACTAGGGGGGACCTACGAGCAGTACTTC.

This clonotype was seen many times. The chain links TRBV9 to TRBJ2-1; D gene uncertain. The V end lost 3 bases, the J end lost 9 bases, and 16 bases lay between the germline ends. Germline V gene data show CDR1 as SGDLS and CDR2 as YYNGEE. The CDR3 is 14 amino acids. The CDR3 DNA follows: TGTGCCAGCAGCGCCGTAACTGGCTTGGCTGAGCAGTTCTTC. It is translated as CASSAVTGLAEQFF.

This clonotype appeared many times. In DNA form, the CDR3 reads TGTGCCAGCAGCTTCGGGGTCCAGCAGGATACGCAGTATTTT. Translated, it gives CASSFGVQQDTQYF. V and J are TRBV5-5 and TRBJ2-3; D perhaps matches TRBD2 (5 bases). The germline V gene encodes CDR1 SGHKS and CDR2 YYEKEE (reference sequence). Trimming removed 2 bases from V and 6 bases from J, with 13 bases in between. The CDR3 is 14 amino acids.

Many counts were recorded for this clonotype. The chain carries TRBV5-1 and TRBJ2-2; D is uncertain. The V gene's germline CDR1 is SGHRS and CDR2 YFSETQ. The V gene lost 5 bases and the J gene lost 5 bases, with 7 bases spanning the gap. This CDR3 is 12 amino acids long. The CDR3 sequence: CASSLITGELFF. Here the CDR3 DNA reads TGCGCCAGCAGTTTGATTACCGGGGAGCTGTTTTTT.

This chain uses TRBV7-6 with TRBJ2-5, with D unresolved. Germline V CDR1 and CDR2: SGHVS, FNYEAQ. This CDR3 has 13 amino acids. V lost 2 bases to trimming and J lost 3 bases, with 7 bases between them. CDR3 sequence: CASSLYEKETQYF. CDR3 in DNA: TGTGCCAGCAGCTTATATGAGAAAGAGACCCAGTACTTC.

There are many counts of this clonotype. The chain recombines TRBV7-2 with TRBJ2-3; perhaps TRBD2 as D (5 bases). This CDR3 spans 15 amino acids. V was clipped by 5 bases and J by 1 base, with 13 bases between them. CDR1 and CDR2 (germline): SGHTA, FQGNSA. This CDR3 is CASSQLWGGTDTQYF. The CDR3 coding sequence is TGTGCCAGCAGCCAATTGTGGGGAGGCACAGATACGCAGTATTTT.

This clonotype occurred many times. The rearrangement joins TRBV5-1 to TRBJ1-1, with D uncertain. Germline CDR1 SGHRS, CDR2 YFSETQ. The CDR3 contains 13 residues. Trimming removed 6 bases from V and 6 bases from J, with 15 bases in between. CDR3 sequence: CASTSDGGPEAFF. The CDR3 coding sequence is TGCGCCAGCACCTCGGACGGAGGCCCTGAAGCTTTCTTT.

This clonotype was recorded many times. The chain uses TRBV20-1 and TRBJ2-7; tentative D call: TRBD1 (5 bases). This CDR3 is built from 15 residues. The ends were cut back, 0 bases at V and 2 bases at J, with 14 bases in the middle. Germline loops: CDR1 DFQATT, CDR2 SNEGSKA (reference sequence). CDR3: CSARDGRQPTYEQYF. CDR3 nucleotides: TGCAGTGCTAGAGATGGAAGACAGCCCACCTACGAGCAGTACTTC.

This clonotype has at least ten counts. The chain combines TRBV5-5 with TRBJ2-6; the match to TRBD1 covers 10 bases. CDR1 is SGHKS and CDR2 is YYEKEE in the germline V gene (reference sequence). The CDR3 spans 17 residues. V gave up 3 bases and J gave up 1 base; unmatched junction bases: 4. The CDR3 protein is CASSYRTGGSGANVLTF. DNA of the CDR3: TGTGCCAGCAGCTACCGGACAGGGGGTTCTGGGGCCAACGTCCTGACTTTC.

This clonotype was detected many times. The rearrangement joins TRBV20-1 to TRBJ2-3; TRBD2 matches 7 bases. Germline trimming cut 5 bases from V and 5 bases from J; bases unmatched to any gene: 10. The V gene's germline CDR1 is DFQATT and CDR2 SNEGSKA (reference sequence). The CDR3 runs 14 residues. Here the CDR3 reads CSAHSGFVRDTQYF. The CDR3 DNA reads as TGCAGTGCTCATAGCGGGTTCGTTCGAGATACGCAGTATTTT.

This clonotype occurred many times. V and J are TRBV12-3 or TRBV12-4 and TRBJ1-5; no definite D call. Trimming removed 6 bases at V and 6 bases at J, with 12 bases between. The CDR3 covers 13 residues. CDR3 sequence reads: CASSSLMSQPQHF. In DNA form, the CDR3 reads TGTGCCAGCAGCTCTCTAATGAGTCAGCCCCAGCATTTT.

This clonotype was seen ten or more times. The chain recombines TRBV7-2 with TRBJ1-1; unclear D gene. Germline CDR1 and CDR2: SGHTA and FQGNSA. Deletions cut 8 bases from V and 0 bases from J, with 10 bases between. The CDR3 has 13 amino acids. The CDR3 loop is CASGVQLNTEAFF. The CDR3 region has the DNA TGTGCCAGCGGGGTCCAACTGAACACTGAAGCTTTCTTT.

This clonotype was counted at least ten times. The genes are TRBV6-2 or TRBV6-3 and TRBJ1-3; a possible D gene is TRBD1 (6 bases). The V end was cut by 5 bases, the J end by 4 bases, with 21 bases between. The length of the CDR3 is 17 residues. Germline CDR1 is MNHEY and CDR2 is SVGEGT. CDR3 in DNA: TGTGCCAGCAGTCGACCACCGGGGGCACGGGCCGGAAACACCATATATTTT. The encoded protein is CASSRPPGARAGNTIYF.